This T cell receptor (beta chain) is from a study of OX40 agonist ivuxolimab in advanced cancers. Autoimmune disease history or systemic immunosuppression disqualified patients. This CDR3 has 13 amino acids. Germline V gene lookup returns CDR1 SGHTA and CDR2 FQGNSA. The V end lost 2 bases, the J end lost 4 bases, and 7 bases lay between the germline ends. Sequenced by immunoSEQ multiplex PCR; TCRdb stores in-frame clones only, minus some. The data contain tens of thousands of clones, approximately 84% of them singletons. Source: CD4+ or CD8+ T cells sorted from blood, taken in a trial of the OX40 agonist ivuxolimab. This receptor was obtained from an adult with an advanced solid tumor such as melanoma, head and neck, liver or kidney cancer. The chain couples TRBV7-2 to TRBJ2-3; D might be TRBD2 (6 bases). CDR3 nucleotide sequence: TGTGCCAGCAGCTTACGACTAGCAGATACGCAGTATTTT. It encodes CASSLRLADTQYF.